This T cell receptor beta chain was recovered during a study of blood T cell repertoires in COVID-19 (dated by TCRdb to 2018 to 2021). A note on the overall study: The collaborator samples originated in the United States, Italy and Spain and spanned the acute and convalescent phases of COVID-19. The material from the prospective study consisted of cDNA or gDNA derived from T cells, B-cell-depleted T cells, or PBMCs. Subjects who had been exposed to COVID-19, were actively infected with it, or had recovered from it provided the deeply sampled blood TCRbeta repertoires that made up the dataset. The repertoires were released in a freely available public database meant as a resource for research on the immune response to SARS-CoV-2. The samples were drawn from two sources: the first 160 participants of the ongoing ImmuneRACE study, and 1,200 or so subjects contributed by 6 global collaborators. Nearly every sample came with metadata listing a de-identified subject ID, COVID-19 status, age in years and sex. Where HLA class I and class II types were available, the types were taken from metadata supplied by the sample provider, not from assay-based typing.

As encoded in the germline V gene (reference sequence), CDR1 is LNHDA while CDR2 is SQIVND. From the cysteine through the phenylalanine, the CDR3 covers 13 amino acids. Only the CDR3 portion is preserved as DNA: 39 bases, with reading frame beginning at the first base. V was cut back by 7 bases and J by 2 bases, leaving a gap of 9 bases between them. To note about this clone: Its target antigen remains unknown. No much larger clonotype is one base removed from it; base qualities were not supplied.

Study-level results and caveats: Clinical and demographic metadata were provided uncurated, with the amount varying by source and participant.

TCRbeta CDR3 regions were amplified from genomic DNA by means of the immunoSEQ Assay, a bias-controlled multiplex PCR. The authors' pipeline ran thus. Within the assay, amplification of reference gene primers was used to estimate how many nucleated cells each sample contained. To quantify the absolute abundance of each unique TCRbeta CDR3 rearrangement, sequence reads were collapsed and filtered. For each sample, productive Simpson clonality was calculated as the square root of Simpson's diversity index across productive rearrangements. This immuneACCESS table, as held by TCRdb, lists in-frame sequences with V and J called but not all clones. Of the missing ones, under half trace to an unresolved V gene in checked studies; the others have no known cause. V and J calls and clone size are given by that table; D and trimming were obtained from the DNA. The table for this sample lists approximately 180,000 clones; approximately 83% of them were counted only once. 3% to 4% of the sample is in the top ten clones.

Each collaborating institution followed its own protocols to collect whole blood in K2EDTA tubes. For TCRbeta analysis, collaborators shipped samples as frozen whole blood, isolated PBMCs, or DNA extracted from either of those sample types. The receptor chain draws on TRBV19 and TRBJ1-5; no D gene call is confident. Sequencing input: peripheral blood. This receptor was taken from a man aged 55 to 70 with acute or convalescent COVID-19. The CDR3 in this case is CASNGPGNQPQHF. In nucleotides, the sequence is TGTGCCAGTAATGGGCCAGGCAATCAGCCCCAGCATTTT.